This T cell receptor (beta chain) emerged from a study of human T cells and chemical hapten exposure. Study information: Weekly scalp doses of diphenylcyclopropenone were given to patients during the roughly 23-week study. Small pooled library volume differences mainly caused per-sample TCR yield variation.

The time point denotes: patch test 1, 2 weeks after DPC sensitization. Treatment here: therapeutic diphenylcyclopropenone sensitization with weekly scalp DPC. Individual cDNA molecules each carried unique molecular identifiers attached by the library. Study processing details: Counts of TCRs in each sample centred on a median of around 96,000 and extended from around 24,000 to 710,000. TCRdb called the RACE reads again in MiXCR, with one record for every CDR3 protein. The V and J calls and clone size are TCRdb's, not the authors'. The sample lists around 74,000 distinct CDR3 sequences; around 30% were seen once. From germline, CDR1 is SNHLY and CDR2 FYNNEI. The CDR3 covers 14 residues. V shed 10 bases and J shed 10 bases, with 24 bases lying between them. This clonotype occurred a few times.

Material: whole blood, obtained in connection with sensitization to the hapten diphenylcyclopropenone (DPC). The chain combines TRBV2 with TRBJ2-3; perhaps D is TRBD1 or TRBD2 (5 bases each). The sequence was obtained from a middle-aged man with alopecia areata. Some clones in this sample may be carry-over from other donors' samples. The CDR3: CATTLGAREGAQYF. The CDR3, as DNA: TGTGCCACCACACTAGGCGCAAGGGAAGGGGCGCAGTATTTT.